The 17 T cell receptor beta chains presented below share a single source sample, sequenced in a study of response to subunit inactivated influenza vaccine. TCRdb re-called the RT-PCR reads with MiXCR, one entry per CDR3 protein. In the table there are 500,000 to 600,000 distinct CDR3 sequences, 12% of which are singletons. The sample consisted of PBMCs from blood, taken on the day of vaccination. The receptors derive from a man in his fifties or sixties who received an inactivated influenza vaccine.

This clonotype was counted ten times or more. This rearrangement joins TRBV5-1 to TRBJ1-1; D uncertain. CDR1 is SGHRS, CDR2 YFSETQ, per germline. The V gene lost 1 base and the J gene lost 1 base, with 8 bases spanning the gap. The CDR3 consists of 14 residues. The CDR3, as DNA: TGCGCCAGCAGCTTGTTTGGAGAGAACACTGAAGCTTTCTTT. Its translation: CASSLFGENTEAFF.

The chain is built from TRBV28 and TRBJ2-5, with D unresolved. Germline-derived CDR1 and CDR2 are MDHEN and SYDVKM. The V and J ends lost 5 bases and 6 bases respectively, with 25 bases between them. The CDR3 consists of 17 residues. The CDR3 protein is CASSLKLRRGRSQTQYF. The CDR3 DNA sequence: TGTGCCAGCAGTCTAAAGCTTCGCAGAGGACGGTCGCAGACCCAGTACTTC.

This clonotype occurred a few times. This chain uses TRBV23-1 with TRBJ2-7; 7 nucleotides line up with TRBD2. TRBV23-1 is noted as an ORF with a role that remains uncertain. V lost 7 bases, J lost 4 bases, and 10 bases stayed unmatched. The CDR3 loop spans 14 amino acids. The CDR3 DNA reads as TGCGCCAGCACCTTCGGGCTAGCGGTTTACGAGCAGTACTTC. This sequence encodes CASTFGLAVYEQYF.

V and J are TRBV3-1 and TRBJ2-7; TRBD2 matches 10 bases. This CDR3 comprises 16 residues. Unmatched junction bases numbered 12, after V lost 4 bases and J lost 6 bases. CDR1 and CDR2 from the germline V gene are LGHDT and YNNKEL (reference sequence). The CDR3 DNA reads as TGTGCCAGCAGCCCAGAGATTCTAGCGGGGGCCCTCGAGCAGTACTTC. Translated, it gives CASSPEILAGALEQYF.

This clonotype was picked up a small number of times. V is TRBV5-5 and J is TRBJ1-1; D is possibly TRBD1 (6 bases). V lost 5 bases and J 4 bases, leaving 15 bases between the germline ends. From germline, CDR1 is SGHKS and CDR2 YYEKEE (reference sequence). The CDR3 contains 14 residues. The DNA of the CDR3 is TGTGCCAGCAGACCCAAGACAGGTCGCACTGAAGCTTTCTTT. Encoded protein: CASRPKTGRTEAFF.

The chain joins TRBV20-1 to TRBJ1-5; D might be TRBD1 (6 bases). Trimming took 5 bases from V and 3 from J, leaving 14 bases between them. The germline CDR1 and CDR2 sequences are DFQATT and SNEGSKA (reference sequence). This CDR3 region has 14 residues. Written as DNA, the CDR3 is TGCAGTGCTGAGAGTGGGGGCCTCAATCAGCCCCAGCATTTT. Translating gives CSAESGGLNQPQHF.

The gene calls are TRBV12-3 or TRBV12-4 and TRBJ2-1, with D possibly being TRBD2 (6 bases). V was cut by 7 bases and J by 4 bases, with 17 bases left in between. The CDR3 consists of 15 residues. CDR3 in amino acids: CASTTGRSAYNEQFF. DNA for the CDR3: TGTGCCAGCACTACCGGGAGATCGGCTTACAATGAGCAGTTCTTC.

This clonotype was seen at least ten times. The V gene is TRBV19, the J gene TRBJ2-2; a weak D match, TRBD1 (5 bases). The CDR3 contains 14 residues. V dropped 1 base and J dropped 6 bases, with 9 bases sitting between them. Germline CDR1 and CDR2: LNHDA and SQIVND (reference sequence). Here the CDR3 reads CASSIGAGSGELFF. The CDR3 nucleotides read TGTGCCAGTAGTATAGGGGCAGGGTCCGGGGAGCTGTTTTTT.

This clonotype occurred a few times. The V and J genes are TRBV24-1 and TRBJ2-5; D may be TRBD1 (7 bases). The CDR3 runs to 16 residues. V was pared by 3 bases and J by 2 bases, with 15 bases between. Germline lookup yields CDR1 KGHDR and CDR2 SFDVKD. The CDR3 coding sequence is TGTGCCACCAGTGATCCGATGGCAGGGGGGCAAGAGACCCAGTACTTC. This sequence encodes CATSDPMAGGQETQYF.

This chain links TRBV6-1 with TRBJ1-2; TRBD1 might be the D (6 bases). The CDR3 covers 14 residues. V was clipped by 6 bases and J by 0 bases, with 11 bases between them. From germline, CDR1 is MNHNS and CDR2 SASEGT. The CDR3 reads CASRPGTPNYGYTF. CDR3 sequence (DNA): TGTGCCAGCAGGCCCGGGACACCTAACTATGGCTACACCTTC.

This clonotype was seen a single time. A much larger clonotype is one base distant, so this may be a read error. This chain connects TRBV5-1 to TRBJ2-7; 9 nucleotides line up with TRBD1. The CDR3 loop spans 16 amino acids. Germline CDR1 reads SGHRS; CDR2 reads YFSETQ. After removal of 3 bases from V and 4 bases from J, the junction contained 11 bases not matched to a gene. CDR3 coding DNA: TGCGCCAGCAGCTCGACCGGGACAGGGTATTCGTACGAGCAGTACTTC. This translates into CASSSTGTGYSYEQYF.

This chain connects TRBV5-1 to TRBJ2-7; no definite D call. V was clipped by 2 bases and J by 0 bases, with 12 bases between them. Germline CDR1 reads SGHRS; CDR2 reads YFSETQ. The CDR3 is made up of 15 amino acids. The CDR3 DNA is TGCGCCAGCAGCTTAGCCAGATCAAGCTCCTACGAGCAGTACTTC. Its protein product is CASSLARSSSYEQYF.

This clonotype turned up a few times. The CDR3 reads CASSSLELGNEQFF. CDR3 coding DNA: TGTGCCAGCAGTAGCCTTGAGCTGGGGAATGAGCAGTTCTTC. V usage is TRBV12-3 or TRBV12-4 and J usage is TRBJ2-1, with D hard to call. The CDR3 totals 14 residues. The V end was cut by 5 bases, the J end by 7 bases, with 15 bases between.

This clonotype was seen only a few times. V usage is TRBV5-1 and J usage is TRBJ2-2; the D is unclear. Per the germline V gene, CDR1 is SGHRS and CDR2 is YFSETQ. Trimming took off 1 base at V and 6 bases at J, with 13 bases between the two ends. The CDR3 runs to 15 residues. CDR3 nucleotides: TGCGCCAGCAGCTTGACCCCGGGTGAGGCCGGGGAGCTGTTTTTT. Its translation: CASSLTPGEAGELFF.

This clonotype was observed a handful of times. This sequence joins TRBV12-3 or TRBV12-4 and TRBJ2-7, with 8 bases identical to TRBD2. With 1 base clipped from V and 3 bases from J, the junction kept 5 bases outside the gene matches. This CDR3 is 15 amino acids long. Written as DNA, the CDR3 is TGTGCCAGCAGTTTAGGCGGGGGGATCCTCTACGAGCAGTACTTC. Translating gives CASSLGGGILYEQYF.

This rearrangement joins TRBV19 to TRBJ2-3; D is possibly TRBD1 or TRBD2 (6 bases each). This CDR3 is built from 17 residues. V gave up 3 bases and J gave up 3 bases, with 19 bases separating them. Germline V CDR1 and CDR2: LNHDA, SQIVND (reference sequence). The CDR3 region has the DNA TGTGCCAGTAGTATGGGGGGCGGAGGATTCCGGACAGATACGCAGTATTTT. Its protein product is CASSMGGGGFRTDTQYF.

Worth noting for this clonotype: The junction departs from the called germline gene at one end, perhaps through a read error. The CDR3 protein is CCARDRAGGRTDTQYF. The CDR3 bases are TGCTGTGCTAGAGATAGGGCGGGGGGTCGCACAGATACGCAGTATTTT. The chain links TRBV20-1 to TRBJ2-3; the match to TRBD2 covers 8 bases. Germline V gives CDR1 DFQATT, CDR2 SNEGSKA (reference sequence). This CDR3 contains 16 residues.